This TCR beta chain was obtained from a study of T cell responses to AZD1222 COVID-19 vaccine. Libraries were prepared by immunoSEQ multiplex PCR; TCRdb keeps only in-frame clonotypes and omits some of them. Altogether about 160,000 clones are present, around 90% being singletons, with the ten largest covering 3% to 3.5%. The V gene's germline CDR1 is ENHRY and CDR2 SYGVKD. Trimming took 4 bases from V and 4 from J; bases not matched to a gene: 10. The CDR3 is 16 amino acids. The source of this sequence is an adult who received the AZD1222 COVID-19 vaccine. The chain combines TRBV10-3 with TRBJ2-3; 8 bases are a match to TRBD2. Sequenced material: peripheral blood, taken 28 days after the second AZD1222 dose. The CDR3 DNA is TGTGCCATCAGTGCCCCTCGGGGGGGCTCCCCAGATACGCAGTATTTT. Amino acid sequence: CAISAPRGGSPDTQYF.